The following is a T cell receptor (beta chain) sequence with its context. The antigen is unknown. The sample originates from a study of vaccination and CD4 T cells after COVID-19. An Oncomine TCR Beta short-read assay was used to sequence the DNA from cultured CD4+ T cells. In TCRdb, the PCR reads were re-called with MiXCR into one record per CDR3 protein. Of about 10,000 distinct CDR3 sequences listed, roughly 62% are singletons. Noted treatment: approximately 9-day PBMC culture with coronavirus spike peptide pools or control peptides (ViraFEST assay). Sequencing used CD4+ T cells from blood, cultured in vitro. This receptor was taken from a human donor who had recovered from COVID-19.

The CDR3 loop reads CASSHQRGTQYF. The CDR3 DNA reads TGTGCCAGCAGCCATCAAAGAGGGACCCAGTACTTC. V and J are TRBV14 and TRBJ2-5; D ambiguous. The CDR3 has 12 residues. V was shortened by 3 bases and J by 7 bases, with 9 bases between the two germline ends. CDR1 and CDR2 (germline): SGHDN, FVKESK.